Reported below is one T cell receptor beta chain. Its antigen is as yet unknown. The source of the sample is a study of T cell responses to AZD1222 COVID-19 vaccine. The V segment lost 5 bases and the J segment 1 base; nucleotides outside the gene matches: 6. Looked up from germline, CDR1 is SGHVS and CDR2 is FNYEAQ. The CDR3 length is 16 residues. Sequencing was performed with immunoSEQ multiplex PCR; in TCRdb, only in-frame clones are kept and a portion is missing. The top ten clones hold approximately 4% of a sample with approximately 150,000 clones, about 90% of them seen once. Study outcomes and limitations: Spike-specific TCR repertoires showed rising breadth and depth after two AZD1222 doses.

This receptor was obtained from an adult who received the AZD1222 COVID-19 vaccine. The input for sequencing was peripheral blood, taken 28 days after the second AZD1222 dose. This chain joins TRBV7-6 and TRBJ2-3; TRBD1 agrees at 10 bases. In DNA form, the CDR3 reads TGTGCCAGCAGCCAGGGACAGGGGATCGGCACAGATACGCAGTATTTT. As protein: CASSQGQGIGTDTQYF.